This TCR beta chain was sequenced for a study of OX40 agonist ivuxolimab in advanced cancers. About the study: Dose-escalation patients' cancers were hepatocellular carcinoma, melanoma, renal cell or head and neck cancer.

Trimming removed 0 bases at V and 1 base at J, with 12 bases between. This CDR3 has 16 residues. The germline CDR1 and CDR2 sequences are SGHRS and YFSETQ. Generated by immunoSEQ multiplex PCR, the TCRdb table keeps only in-frame clones and is missing some. The top ten hold over 2% of the sample, which has more than 40,000 clones, over 60% seen once. Of note for this clone: Its matching antigen is unknown.

Study-wide findings and caveats: Compared with CD4+, CD8+ T cells on average had more expanded clones.

The sequence was obtained from an adult with an advanced solid tumor such as melanoma, head and neck, liver or kidney cancer. The genes are TRBV5-1 and TRBJ2-3, with a tentative D call TRBD2 (6 bases). The specimen was CD4+ or CD8+ T cells sorted from blood, collected in a trial of the OX40 agonist ivuxolimab. The CDR3 reads CASSLGIAVGTDTQYF. In DNA, the CDR3 is TGCGCCAGCAGCTTGGGGATAGCGGTCGGCACAGATACGCAGTATTTT.